The source of this TCR beta chain is a study of control samples from healthy donors and cancer patients. The CDR3 extends over 15 amino acids. In germline, CDR1 is MNHEY, CDR2 SVGAGI. Trimming at V came to 5 bases and at J to 0 bases, leaving 2 bases not matched to a gene. The protocol was immunoSEQ multiplex PCR, while the TCRdb copy is restricted to in-frame clones and leaves out a portion. Of roughly 140,000 clones in the sample, approximately 88% were seen once. The chain carries TRBV6-5 and TRBJ2-1; 9 bases fit TRBD1. This receptor was taken from a man aged 25-45 years in good health. Sequenced input: blood. The CDR3 DNA sequence: TGTGCCAGCAGTCAGGGACAGGGCTCCTACAATGAGCAGTTCTTC. Its protein product is CASSQGQGSYNEQFF.